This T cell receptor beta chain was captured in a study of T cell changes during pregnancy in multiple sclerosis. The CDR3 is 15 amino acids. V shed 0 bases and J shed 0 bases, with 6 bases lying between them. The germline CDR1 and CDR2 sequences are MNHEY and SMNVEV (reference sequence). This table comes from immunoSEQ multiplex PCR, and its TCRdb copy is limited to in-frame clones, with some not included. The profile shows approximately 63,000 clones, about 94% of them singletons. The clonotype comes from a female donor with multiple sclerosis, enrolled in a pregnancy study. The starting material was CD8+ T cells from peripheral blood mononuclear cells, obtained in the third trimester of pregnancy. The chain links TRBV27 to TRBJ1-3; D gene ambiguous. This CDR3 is CASSLSLSSGNTIYF. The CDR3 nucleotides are TGTGCCAGCAGTTTATCCCTGAGCTCTGGAAACACCATATATTTT.